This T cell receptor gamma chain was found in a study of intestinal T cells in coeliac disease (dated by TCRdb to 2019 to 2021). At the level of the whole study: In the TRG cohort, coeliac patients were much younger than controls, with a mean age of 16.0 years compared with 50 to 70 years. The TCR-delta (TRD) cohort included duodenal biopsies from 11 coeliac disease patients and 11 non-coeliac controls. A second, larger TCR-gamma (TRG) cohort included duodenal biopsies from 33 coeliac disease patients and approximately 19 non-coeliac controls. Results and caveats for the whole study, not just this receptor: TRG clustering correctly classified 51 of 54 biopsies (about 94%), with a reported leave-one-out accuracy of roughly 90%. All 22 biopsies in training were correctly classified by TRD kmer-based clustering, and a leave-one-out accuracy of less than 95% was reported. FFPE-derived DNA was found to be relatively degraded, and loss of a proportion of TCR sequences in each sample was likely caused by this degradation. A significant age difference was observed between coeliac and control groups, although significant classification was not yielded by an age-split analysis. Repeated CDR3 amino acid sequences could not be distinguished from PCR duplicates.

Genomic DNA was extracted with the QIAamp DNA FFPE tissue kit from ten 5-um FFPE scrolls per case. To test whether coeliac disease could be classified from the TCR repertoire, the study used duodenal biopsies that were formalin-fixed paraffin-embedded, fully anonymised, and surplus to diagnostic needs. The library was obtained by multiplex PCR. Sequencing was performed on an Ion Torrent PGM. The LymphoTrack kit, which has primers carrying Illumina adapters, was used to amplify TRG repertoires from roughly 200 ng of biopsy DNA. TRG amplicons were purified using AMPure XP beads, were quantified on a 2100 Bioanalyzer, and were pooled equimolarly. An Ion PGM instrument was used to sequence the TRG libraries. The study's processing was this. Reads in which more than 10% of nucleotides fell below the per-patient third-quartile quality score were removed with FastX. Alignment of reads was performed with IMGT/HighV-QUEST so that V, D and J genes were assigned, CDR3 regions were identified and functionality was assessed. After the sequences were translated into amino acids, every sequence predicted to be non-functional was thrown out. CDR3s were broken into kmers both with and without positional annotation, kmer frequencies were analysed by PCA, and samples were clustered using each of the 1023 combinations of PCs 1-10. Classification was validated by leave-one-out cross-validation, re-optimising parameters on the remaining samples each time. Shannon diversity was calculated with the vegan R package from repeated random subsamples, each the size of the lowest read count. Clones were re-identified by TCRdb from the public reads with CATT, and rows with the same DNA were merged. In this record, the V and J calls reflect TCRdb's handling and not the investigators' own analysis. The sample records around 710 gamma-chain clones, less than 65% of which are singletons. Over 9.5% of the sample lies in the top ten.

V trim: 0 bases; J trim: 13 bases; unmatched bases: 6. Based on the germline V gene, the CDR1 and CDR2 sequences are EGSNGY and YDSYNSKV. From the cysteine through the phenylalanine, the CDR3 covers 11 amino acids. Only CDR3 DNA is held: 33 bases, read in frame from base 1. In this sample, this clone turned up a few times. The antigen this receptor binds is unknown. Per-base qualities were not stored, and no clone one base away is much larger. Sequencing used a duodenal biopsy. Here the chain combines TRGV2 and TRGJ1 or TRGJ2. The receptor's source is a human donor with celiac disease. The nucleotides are TGTGCCACCTGGGACGGGGCGCGAAAACTCTTT. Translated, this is CATWDGARKLF.